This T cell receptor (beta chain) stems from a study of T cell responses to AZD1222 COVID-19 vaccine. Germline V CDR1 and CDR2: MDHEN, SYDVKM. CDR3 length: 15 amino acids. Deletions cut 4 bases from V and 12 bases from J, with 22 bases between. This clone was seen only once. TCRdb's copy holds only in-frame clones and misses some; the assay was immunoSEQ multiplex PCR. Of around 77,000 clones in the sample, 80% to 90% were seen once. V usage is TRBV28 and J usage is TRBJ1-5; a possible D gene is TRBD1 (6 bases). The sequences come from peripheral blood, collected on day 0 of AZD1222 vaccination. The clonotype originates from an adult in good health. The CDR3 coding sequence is TGTGCCAGCAGTTCCGAGAGGGGGTGGGAACCGCTCCAGCATTTT. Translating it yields CASSSERGWEPLQHF.